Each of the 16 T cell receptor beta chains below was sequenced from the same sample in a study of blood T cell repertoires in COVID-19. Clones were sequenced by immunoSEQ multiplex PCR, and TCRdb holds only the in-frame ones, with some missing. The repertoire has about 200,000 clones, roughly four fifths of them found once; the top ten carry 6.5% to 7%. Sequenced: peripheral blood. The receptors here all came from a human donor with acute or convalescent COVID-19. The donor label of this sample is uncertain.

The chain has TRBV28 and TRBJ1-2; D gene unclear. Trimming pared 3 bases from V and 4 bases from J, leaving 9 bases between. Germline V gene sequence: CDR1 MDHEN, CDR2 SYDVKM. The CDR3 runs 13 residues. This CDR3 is CASSFAEGYGYTF. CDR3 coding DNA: TGTGCCAGCAGTTTTGCAGAGGGCTATGGCTACACCTTC.

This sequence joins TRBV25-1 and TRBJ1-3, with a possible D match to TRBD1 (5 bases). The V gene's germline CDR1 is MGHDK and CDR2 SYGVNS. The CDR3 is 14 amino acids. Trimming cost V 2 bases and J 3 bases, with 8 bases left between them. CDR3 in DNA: TGTGCCAGCAGTGAACAGGGCCTTGGAAACACCATATATTTT. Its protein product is CASSEQGLGNTIYF.

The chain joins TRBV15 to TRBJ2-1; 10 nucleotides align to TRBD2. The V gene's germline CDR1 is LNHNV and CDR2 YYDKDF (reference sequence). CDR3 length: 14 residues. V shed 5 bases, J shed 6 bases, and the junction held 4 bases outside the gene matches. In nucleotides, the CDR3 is TGTGCCACCAGCTCCCGGACTAGCGGCAATGAGCAGTTCTTC. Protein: CATSSRTSGNEQFF.

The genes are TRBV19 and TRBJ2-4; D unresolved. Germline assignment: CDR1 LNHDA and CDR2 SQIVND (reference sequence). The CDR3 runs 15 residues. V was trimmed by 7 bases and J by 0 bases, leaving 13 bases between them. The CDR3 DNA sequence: TGTGCCAGTACCCCTACCCCCTTAGCCAAAAACATTCAGTACTTC. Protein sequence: CASTPTPLAKNIQYF.

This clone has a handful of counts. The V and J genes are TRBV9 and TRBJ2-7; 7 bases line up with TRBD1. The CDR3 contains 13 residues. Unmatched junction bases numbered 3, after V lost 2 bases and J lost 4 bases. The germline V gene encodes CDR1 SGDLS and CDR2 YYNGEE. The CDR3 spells CASSVRDRYEQYF. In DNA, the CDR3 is TGTGCCAGCAGCGTCCGGGACAGATACGAGCAGTACTTC.

The CDR3 DNA reads as TGTGCCAGCAGGATGACAGGGGGCGTTGATGGCTACACCTTC. Its protein is CASRMTGGVDGYTF. The genes are TRBV2 and TRBJ1-2, with 10 bases that match TRBD1. The CDR3 extends over 14 amino acids. Germline loops: CDR1 SNHLY, CDR2 FYNNEI. Trimming took 6 bases from V and 6 from J; bases not matched to a gene: 7.

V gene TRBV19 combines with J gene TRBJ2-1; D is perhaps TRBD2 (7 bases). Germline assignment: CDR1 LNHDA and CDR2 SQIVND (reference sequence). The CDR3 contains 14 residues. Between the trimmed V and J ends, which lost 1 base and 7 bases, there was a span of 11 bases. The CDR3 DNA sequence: TGTGCCAGTAGTATAGGCAGGGGAGGGAATGAGCAGTTCTTC. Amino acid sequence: CASSIGRGGNEQFF.

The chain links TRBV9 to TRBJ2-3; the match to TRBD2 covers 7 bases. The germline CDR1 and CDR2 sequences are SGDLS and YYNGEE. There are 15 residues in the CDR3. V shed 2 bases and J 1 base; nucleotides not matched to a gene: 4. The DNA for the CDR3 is TGTGCCAGCAGCGTGCGGGAGTGGGGCACAGATACGCAGTATTTT. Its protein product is CASSVREWGTDTQYF.

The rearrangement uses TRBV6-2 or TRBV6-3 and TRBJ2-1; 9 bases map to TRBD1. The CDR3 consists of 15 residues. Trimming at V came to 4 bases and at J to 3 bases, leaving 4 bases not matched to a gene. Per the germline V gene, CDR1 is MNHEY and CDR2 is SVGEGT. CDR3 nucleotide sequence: TGTGCCAGCAGTTGGGACAGGGCAGTCTACAATGAGCAGTTCTTC. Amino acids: CASSWDRAVYNEQFF.

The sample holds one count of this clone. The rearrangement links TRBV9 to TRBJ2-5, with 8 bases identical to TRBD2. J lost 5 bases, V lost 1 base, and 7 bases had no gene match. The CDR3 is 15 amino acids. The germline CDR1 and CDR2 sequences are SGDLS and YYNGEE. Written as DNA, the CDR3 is TGTGCCAGCAGCGTATGGGCGGGAGGTATGGAGACCCAGTACTTC. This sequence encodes CASSVWAGGMETQYF. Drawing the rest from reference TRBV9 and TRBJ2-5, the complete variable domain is DSGVTQTPKHLITATGQRVTLRCSPRSGDLSVYWYQQSLDQGLQFLIQYYNGEERAKGNILERFSAQQFPDLHSELNLSSLELGDSALYFCASSVWAGGMETQYFGPGTRLLVL.

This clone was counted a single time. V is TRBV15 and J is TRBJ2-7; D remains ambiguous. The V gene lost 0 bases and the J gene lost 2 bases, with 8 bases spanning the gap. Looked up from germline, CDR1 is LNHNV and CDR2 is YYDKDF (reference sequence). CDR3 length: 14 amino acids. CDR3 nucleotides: TGTGCCACCAGCAGAGACTTGGAGACCTACGAGCAGTACTTC. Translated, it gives CATSRDLETYEQYF.

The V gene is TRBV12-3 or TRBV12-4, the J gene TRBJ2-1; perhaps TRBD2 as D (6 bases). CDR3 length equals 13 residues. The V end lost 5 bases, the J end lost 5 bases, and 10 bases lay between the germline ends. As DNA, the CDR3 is TGTGCCAGCAGTCCGGGCGGGAACAATGAGCAGTTCTTC. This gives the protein CASSPGGNNEQFF.

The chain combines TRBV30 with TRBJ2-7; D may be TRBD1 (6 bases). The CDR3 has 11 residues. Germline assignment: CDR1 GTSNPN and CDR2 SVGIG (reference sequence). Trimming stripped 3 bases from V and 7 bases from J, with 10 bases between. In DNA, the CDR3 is TGTGCCTGGAGCCCGGACAGTGAGCAGTACTTC. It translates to CAWSPDSEQYF.

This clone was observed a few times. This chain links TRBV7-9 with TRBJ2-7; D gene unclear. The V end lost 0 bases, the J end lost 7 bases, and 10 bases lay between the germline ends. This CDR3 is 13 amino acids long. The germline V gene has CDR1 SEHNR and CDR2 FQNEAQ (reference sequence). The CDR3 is CASSLAHTEEQYF. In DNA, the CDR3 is TGTGCCAGCAGCTTAGCACACACAGAGGAGCAGTACTTC.

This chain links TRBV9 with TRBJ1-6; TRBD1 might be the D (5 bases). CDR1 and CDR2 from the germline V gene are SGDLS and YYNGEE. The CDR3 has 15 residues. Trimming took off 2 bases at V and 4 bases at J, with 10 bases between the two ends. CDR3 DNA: TGTGCCAGCAGCGTTGGGCCAGGGTATAATTCACCCCTCCACTTT. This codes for CASSVGPGYNSPLHF.

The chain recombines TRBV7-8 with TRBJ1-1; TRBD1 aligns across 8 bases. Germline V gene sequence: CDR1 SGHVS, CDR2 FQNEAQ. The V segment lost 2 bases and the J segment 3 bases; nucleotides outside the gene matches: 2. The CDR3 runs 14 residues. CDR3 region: CASSLTGGDTEAFF. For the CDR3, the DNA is TGTGCCAGCAGCTTAACAGGGGGGGACACTGAAGCTTTCTTT.